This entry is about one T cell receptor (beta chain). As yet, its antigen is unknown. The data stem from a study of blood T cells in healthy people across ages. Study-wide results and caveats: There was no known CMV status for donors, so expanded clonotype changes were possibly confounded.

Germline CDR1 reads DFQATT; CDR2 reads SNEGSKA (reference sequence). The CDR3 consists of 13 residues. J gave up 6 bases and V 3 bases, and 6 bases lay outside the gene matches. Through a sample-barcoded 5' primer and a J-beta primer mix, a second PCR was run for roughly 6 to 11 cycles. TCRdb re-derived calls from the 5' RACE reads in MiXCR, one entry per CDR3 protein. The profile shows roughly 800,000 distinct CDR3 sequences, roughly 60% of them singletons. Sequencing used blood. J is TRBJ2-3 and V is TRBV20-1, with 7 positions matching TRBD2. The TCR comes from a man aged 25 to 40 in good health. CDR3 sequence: CSASGAGMDTQYF. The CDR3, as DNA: TGCAGTGCTAGTGGAGCGGGGATGGATACGCAGTATTTT.